This T cell receptor (beta chain) was identified during a study of blood T cell repertoires in COVID-19. Study-wide context: COVID-19 samples collected from the United States, Italy and Spain covered acute and convalescent phases.

Assay used: immunoSEQ multiplex PCR; TCRdb lists only in-frame clones, some missing. Among about 130,000 clones, 88% were seen once, and the ten largest hold 0.95% to 1.5%. V lost 2 bases and J 1 base, leaving 8 bases between the germline ends. The CDR3 is 15 residues long. The V gene's germline CDR1 is MDHEN and CDR2 SYDVKM. Sequences were obtained from peripheral blood. The gene calls are TRBV28 and TRBJ1-4, with D possibly TRBD1 on 5 matching bases. The TCR sequence derives from a woman of 80 years or more with acute or convalescent COVID-19. The CDR3 DNA is TGTGCCAGCAGTTTACCCAGGGAAACTAATGAAAAACTGTTTTTT. Its translation is CASSLPRETNEKLFF.